The 8 T cell receptor beta chains listed next were all sequenced from one sample in a study of spatial heterogeneity in lung cancer. TCRdb used MiXCR to reprocess the 5' RACE reads, holding one entry per CDR3 protein. The data contain 800 or so distinct CDR3 sequences, roughly 17% of them singletons. The time point: sample taken at primary tumor resection. The specimen comprised normal lung tissue next to the tumor, sampled at surgery. The receptors were gathered from a male donor with early-stage non-small cell lung cancer.

This clonotype appeared a few times. Little can be read into the size of this beta chain, an off-target read in a library designed for alpha chains. The gene calls are TRBV29-1 and TRBJ1-1, with D unclear. V was pared by 5 bases and J by 2 bases, with 6 bases between. The CDR3 is made up of 11 amino acids. Germline-derived CDR1 and CDR2 are SQVTM and ANQGSEA. CDR3 in amino acids: CSVIRNTEAFF. CDR3 sequence (DNA): TGCAGCGTTATAAGAAACACTGAAGCTTTCTTT.

This clonotype was seen a few times. The library was prepared for alpha chains; this beta chain is a stray read, so its frequency means little. The chain uses TRBV9 and TRBJ2-1; D unresolved. The CDR3 is made up of 15 amino acids. In germline, CDR1 is SGDLS, CDR2 YYNGEE. V was trimmed by 3 bases and J by 8 bases, leaving 18 bases between them. The CDR3, as DNA: TGTGCCAGCAGCGCCGCCGGGCCCTCAGCACATGAGCAGTTCTTC. It specifies CASSAAGPSAHEQFF.

This clonotype is categorized as large. As an off-target read in a library built for alpha chains, this beta chain has a frequency of little significance. The chain uses TRBV19 and TRBJ2-3; D gene uncertain. V was shortened by 2 bases and J by 2 bases, with 5 bases between the two germline ends. Germline V gene sequence: CDR1 LNHDA, CDR2 SQIVND (reference sequence). This CDR3 comprises 13 residues. Here the CDR3 reads CASSIIHTDTQYF. The DNA of the CDR3 is TGTGCCAGTAGTATAATCCACACAGATACGCAGTATTTT. Looking up the rest from reference TRBV19 and TRBJ2-3 gives the full variable domain: DGGITQSPKYLFRKEGQNVTLSCEQNLNHDAMYWYRQDPGQGLRLIYYSQIVNDFQKGDIAEGYSVSREKKESFPLTVTSAQKNPTAFYLCASSIIHTDTQYFGPGTRLTVL.

This clonotype came up a few times. This beta chain lies outside the target of a library built for alpha chains; its clone size means little. The rearrangement links TRBV3-1 to TRBJ2-5; D call uncertain. The length of the CDR3 is 16 residues. The ends were cut back, 1 base at V and 2 bases at J, with 14 bases in the middle. Germline assignment: CDR1 LGHDT and CDR2 YNNKEL (reference sequence). CDR3 nucleotide sequence: TGTGCCAGCAGCCAAGGCTGGGCCCTGACACAAGAGACCCAGTACTTC. This encodes CASSQGWALTQETQYF.

This clonotype was seen a few times. At one end, the junction sequence differs from germline, possibly due to a read error. Found in a library prepared for alpha chains, this beta chain is an off-target read, and its abundance has little meaning. The V gene is TRBV4-3, the J gene TRBJ2-1; the D gene is possibly TRBD2 (5 bases). The CDR3 length is 14 residues. Germline lookup yields CDR1 LGHNA and CDR2 YSLEER. CDR3 nucleotides: TGCGCCAGCAGCCATGAGGACTCCCACAATGAGCAGTTCTTC. It translates to CASSHEDSHNEQFF.

This clonotype is termed large. Since the library was made to target alpha chains, this beta chain is a stray read and its abundance is not meaningful. The chain is built from TRBV12-3 or TRBV12-4 and TRBJ2-1; 8 positions match TRBD2. CDR3 size: 14 residues. The V and J ends lost 8 bases and 5 bases, in that order; junction bases with no gene match: 8. As DNA, the CDR3 is TGTGCCAGCTGCCCGGGACTAGTGCACAATGAGCAGTTCTTC. This codes for CASCPGLVHNEQFF.

With regard to this clonotype: This beta chain is off target for a library built for alpha chains, so its abundance means little. This chain connects TRBV20-1 to TRBJ2-7; 10 bases map to TRBD1. CDR3 length: 15 amino acids. The germline CDR1 and CDR2 sequences are DFQATT and SNEGSKA (reference sequence). The junction had 8 bases not matched to a gene; V was cut back by 4 bases and J by 2 bases. The CDR3 DNA reads as TGCAGTGCTACACCTCAGACAGGGGGCCCCTACGAGCAGTACTTC. Its protein is CSATPQTGGPYEQYF.

This clonotype was detected only a few times. Being off target in a library aimed at alpha chains, this beta chain has a size of little meaning. The chain combines TRBV25-1 with TRBJ2-4, with D maybe TRBD1 (5 bases). The CDR3 spans 15 residues. V lost 2 bases and J lost 3, with 11 bases in between. CDR1 and CDR2 from the germline V gene are MGHDK and SYGVNS. CDR3 protein: CASSEVIGVKNIQYF. CDR3 sequence (DNA): TGTGCCAGCAGTGAAGTTATAGGGGTCAAAAACATTCAGTACTTC.